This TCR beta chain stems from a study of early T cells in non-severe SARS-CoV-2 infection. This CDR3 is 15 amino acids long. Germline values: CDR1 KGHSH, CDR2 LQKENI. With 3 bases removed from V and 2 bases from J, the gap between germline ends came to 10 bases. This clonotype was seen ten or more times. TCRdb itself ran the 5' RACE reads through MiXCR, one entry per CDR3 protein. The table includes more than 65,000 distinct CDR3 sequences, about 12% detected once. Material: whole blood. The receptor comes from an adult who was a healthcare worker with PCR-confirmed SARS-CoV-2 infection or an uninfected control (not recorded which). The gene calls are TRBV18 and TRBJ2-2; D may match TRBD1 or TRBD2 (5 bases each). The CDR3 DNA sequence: TGTGCCAGCTCACCGGGGGACCTCAACACCGGGGAGCTGTTTTTT. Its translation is CASSPGDLNTGELFF.